This TCR beta chain was identified in a study of graft-versus-host responses after intestinal transplantation. Study overall: The study gave all recipients anti-thymocyte globulin induction, then tacrolimus and steroids for 2 to 3 years. Notes on the study in general: Patients who carried graft-donor T cell macrochimerism also had high graft-versus-host to host-versus-graft clonal ratios in their allografts.

The germline V gene has CDR1 MDHEN and CDR2 SYDVKM. This CDR3 comprises 17 residues. Trimming cost V 5 bases and J 3 bases, with 23 bases left between them. Sequencing was performed with immunoSEQ multiplex PCR; in TCRdb, only in-frame clones are kept and a portion is missing. Of tens of thousands of clones detected, roughly 93% appear once; the ten largest clones hold about 0.2%. In this sample, this clone turned up once. The target antigen is unknown. The chain combines TRBV28 with TRBJ2-7; tentatively, D is TRBD1 (6 bases). The receptor comes from a human donor who was the organ donor for an intestinal transplant. The sample here was unstimulated CD4+ T cells sorted from spleen or lymph node cells, taken before transplant. CDR3 coding DNA: TGTGCCAGCAGTAAATTCACAGCCCAGGGGACGGTCTACGAGCAGTACTTC. Translated, it gives CASSKFTAQGTVYEQYF.